These 25 T cell receptor beta chains were sequenced from one sample in a study of T cell changes during pregnancy in multiple sclerosis. Sequencing was performed with immunoSEQ multiplex PCR; in TCRdb, only in-frame clones are kept and a portion is missing. The sample consists of about 44,000 clones, roughly nine tenths of them appearing once. The sample was CD4+ T cells from peripheral blood mononuclear cells, taken after pregnancy. The receptors here all came from a female donor with multiple sclerosis, enrolled in a pregnancy study.

The chain couples TRBV6-4 to TRBJ2-3; no firm D call. V shed 5 bases and J shed 14 bases, with 5 bases lying between them. Per the germline V gene, CDR1 is MRHNA and CDR2 is SNTAGT. There are 8 residues in the CDR3. CDR3 protein: CASSFLYF. The CDR3 nucleotides are TGTGCCAGCAGTTTCTTGTATTTT.

This rearrangement joins TRBV7-2 to TRBJ1-2; D is uncertain. With 2 bases removed from V and 8 bases from J, the gap between germline ends came to 12 bases. The CDR3 spans 13 residues. Germline V gene lookup returns CDR1 SGHTA and CDR2 FQGNSA. The CDR3 DNA sequence: TGTGCCAGCAGCTTAACTAGGACGGGCGGCTACACCTTC. Translated, it gives CASSLTRTGGYTF.

About this clone: The junction departs from germline at one end; a sequencing error may be responsible. The rearrangement joins TRBV30 to TRBJ2-7; 11 bases are a match to TRBD1. The CDR3 is 11 amino acids. Germline V CDR1 and CDR2: GTSNPN, SVGIG (reference sequence). CDR3 coding DNA: TGTGCCTGGAGTGCGGGACAGGGGGTGGTCTTC. Its protein product is CAWSAGQGVVF.

This chain joins TRBV19 and TRBJ2-1; 9 bases are a match to TRBD1. V dropped 7 bases and J dropped 7; count of bases not matched to a gene: 8. This CDR3 contains 14 residues. Germline lookup yields CDR1 LNHDA and CDR2 SQIVND (reference sequence). CDR3 residues: CASTGQGLRNEQFF. Here the CDR3 DNA reads TGTGCCAGTACGGGACAGGGTCTAAGGAATGAGCAGTTCTTC. Supplemented by reference TRBV19 and TRBJ2-1, the full variable domain reads DGGITQSPKYLFRKEGQNVTLSCEQNLNHDAMYWYRQDPGQGLRLIYYSQIVNDFQKGDIAEGYSVSREKKESFPLTVTSAQKNPTAFYLCASTGQGLRNEQFFGPGTRLTVL.

This sequence joins TRBV27 and TRBJ1-3; tentatively, D is TRBD1 (5 bases). The germline V and J ends were trimmed by 2 bases and 0 bases, with 8 bases remaining between them. CDR3 length: 15 amino acids. The germline gives CDR1 MNHEY, CDR2 SMNVEV (reference sequence). The CDR3 DNA follows: TGTGCCAGCAGTTTACGACAGCCCTCTGGAAACACCATATATTTT. Its protein is CASSLRQPSGNTIYF.

This clone was recorded once. The gene calls are TRBV21-1 and TRBJ2-7; TRBD2 is taken as the D call from the table, unchecked against the DNA. TRBV21-1 is classified as a pseudogene. The CDR3 has 17 residues. The DNA for the CDR3 is TGTGCCAGCAGCAAAATTGAGGCGGGAGGGCCTAGCGACGAGCAGTACTTC. Translation gives CASSKIEAGGPSDEQYF.

The chain couples TRBV7-9 to TRBJ2-5, with 7 positions matching TRBD1. Losses at the gene ends were 3 bases for V and 4 bases for J; bases not matched to a gene: 2. Germline V lookup: CDR1 SEHNR, CDR2 FQNEAQ (reference sequence). The CDR3 has 13 residues. The CDR3 nucleotides are TGTGCCAGCAGCTTTTCAGGGGGAGAGACCCAGTACTTC. Its translation is CASSFSGGETQYF. Complete variable domain (other parts from reference TRBV7-9 and TRBJ2-5): DTGVSQNPRHKITKRGQNVTFRCDPISEHNRLYWYRQTLGQGPEFLTYFQNEAQLEKSRLLSDRFSAERPKGSFSTLEIQRTEQGDSAMYLCASSFSGGETQYFGPGTRLLVL.

The chain uses TRBV7-2 and TRBJ2-5, with 9 bases matching TRBD2. Germline V CDR1 and CDR2: SGHTA, FQGNSA. CDR3 length equals 15 residues. Trimming removed 5 bases from V and 3 bases from J; junction bases left unmatched: 7. CDR3 nucleotide sequence: TGTGCCAGCAGCACGCGACTAGCGGAAGAAGAGACCCAGTACTTC. Translated: CASSTRLAEEETQYF.

The chain employs TRBV28 and TRBJ2-2, with D possibly matching TRBD2 (6 bases). CDR3 length equals 16 residues. Trimming took off 5 bases at V and 1 base at J, with 14 bases between the two ends. Germline CDR1 is MDHEN and CDR2 is SYDVKM. The CDR3 region has the DNA TGTGCCAGCAGTCAAACGGGGCGGGGGAACACCGGGGAGCTGTTTTTT. Amino acid sequence: CASSQTGRGNTGELFF.

V gene TRBV5-1 combines with J gene TRBJ2-3; D is possibly TRBD2 (5 bases). This CDR3 has 16 amino acids. V was pared by 2 bases and J by 1 base, with 14 bases between. Germline CDR1 and CDR2: SGHRS and YFSETQ. CDR3 region: CASSLEQPGGTDTQYF. In DNA, the CDR3 is TGCGCCAGCAGCTTAGAACAGCCCGGGGGCACAGATACGCAGTATTTT.

This clone was observed a few times. J is TRBJ2-1 and V is TRBV11-2; no clear D. V lost 0 bases and J lost 6, with 6 bases in between. The CDR3 has 13 amino acids. Germline assignment: CDR1 SGHAT and CDR2 FQNNGV. The CDR3 sequence: CASSLDLPNEQFF. Written as DNA, the CDR3 is TGTGCCAGCAGCTTAGACCTACCCAATGAGCAGTTCTTC. Combining the CDR3 with reference TRBV11-2 and TRBJ2-1 gives the whole variable domain EAGVAQSPRYKIIEKRQSVAFWCNPISGHATLYWYQQILGQGPKLLIQFQNNGVVDDSQLPKDRFSAERLKGVDSTLKIQPAKLEDSAVYLCASSLDLPNEQFFGPGTRLTVL.

The J gene is TRBJ2-3, the V gene TRBV5-1, with 8 nucleotides matching TRBD1. V lost 0 bases to trimming and J lost 6 bases; unmatched junction nucleotides: 3. From germline, CDR1 is SGHRS and CDR2 YFSETQ. The CDR3 is 14 amino acids. Written as DNA, the CDR3 is TGCGCCAGCAGCTTGGGTGGGACAGGCGATACGCAGTATTTT. This translates into CASSLGGTGDTQYF. The variable domain in full, completed from reference TRBV5-1 and TRBJ2-3, reads KAGVTQTPRYLIKTRGQQVTLSCSPISGHRSVSWYQQTPGQGLQFLFEYFSETQRNKGNFPGRFSGRQFSNSRSEMNVSTLELGDSALYLCASSLGGTGDTQYFGPGTRLTVL.

This chain links TRBV28 with TRBJ1-1; D unclear. CDR1 is MDHEN, CDR2 SYDVKM, per germline. Between the trimmed V and J ends, which lost 2 bases and 7 bases, there was a span of 20 bases. CDR3 size: 16 residues. CDR3 in amino acids: CASSLVETTLRGEAFF. In DNA form, the CDR3 reads TGTGCCAGCAGTTTAGTCGAGACCACACTTCGGGGTGAAGCTTTCTTT.

The chain recombines TRBV7-9 with TRBJ2-5; TRBD1 aligns across 8 bases. The CDR3 extends over 15 amino acids. Germline-derived CDR1 and CDR2 are SEHNR and FQNEAQ (reference sequence). With 3 bases clipped from V and 5 bases from J, the junction kept 8 bases outside the gene matches. CDR3 residues: CASSFRTGLGETQYF. Written as DNA, the CDR3 is TGTGCCAGCAGCTTCCGGACAGGGCTGGGGGAGACCCAGTACTTC.

The V gene is TRBV5-1, the J gene TRBJ1-1; a weak D match, TRBD1 (5 bases). The V and J ends lost 2 bases and 2 bases respectively, with 10 bases between them. Germline lookup yields CDR1 SGHRS and CDR2 YFSETQ. This CDR3 has 14 amino acids. The CDR3 spells CASSFATANTEAFF. The CDR3 nucleotides are TGCGCCAGCAGCTTCGCGACAGCTAACACTGAAGCTTTCTTT.

The CDR3 DNA reads TGTGCCAGCAGCCCAAACTCCCCGGGGGACAATTCACCCCTCCACTTT. It is translated as CASSPNSPGDNSPLHF. The V and J genes are TRBV2 and TRBJ1-6; maybe TRBD1 (5 bases). The ends were cut back, 6 bases at V and 7 bases at J, with 19 bases in the middle. Looked up from germline, CDR1 is SNHLY and CDR2 is FYNNEI. CDR3 size: 16 residues.

To note about this clone: Its ends do not fully match the called genes, so a read error is possible. The J gene is TRBJ2-5, the V gene TRBV7-6; 10 bases match TRBD1. CDR3 length equals 16 residues. Germline values: CDR1 SGHVS, CDR2 FNYEAQ. DNA of the CDR3: TGTGCTAGCAGCGAAATCGGGACAGGGGATGGGGAGACCCAGTACTTC. Protein sequence: CASSEIGTGDGETQYF.

The rearrangement links TRBV18 to TRBJ2-5; 7 bases match TRBD2. The CDR3 length is 15 residues. Germline V CDR1 and CDR2: KGHSH, LQKENI. The ends lost 3 bases at V and 2 bases at J; junction bases unmatched: 6. The DNA for the CDR3 is TGTGCCAGCTCACCCCAAAGCGGGGAACAAGAGACCCAGTACTTC. Amino acids: CASSPQSGEQETQYF.

This clone was picked up one time. The chain combines TRBV9 with TRBJ2-2; 12 bases match TRBD2. V shed 3 bases and J 6 bases; nucleotides not matched to a gene: 12. The CDR3 runs 18 residues. Germline V gene lookup returns CDR1 SGDLS and CDR2 YYNGEE. The CDR3 DNA reads as TGTGCCAGCAGCGACCCGACTAGCGGGAGTTCGATGGCCGGGGAGCTGTTTTTT. Its translation: CASSDPTSGSSMAGELFF. Using reference TRBV9 and TRBJ2-2 for the parts outside the CDR3, the full variable domain is DSGVTQTPKHLITATGQRVTLRCSPRSGDLSVYWYQQSLDQGLQFLIQYYNGEERAKGNILERFSAQQFPDLHSELNLSSLELGDSALYFCASSDPTSGSSMAGELFFGEGSRLTVL.

The chain links TRBV5-6 to TRBJ2-7, with 9 bases identical to TRBD1. CDR1 is SGHDT, CDR2 YYEEEE, per germline. The trim removed 6 bases at V and 6 bases at J, leaving 16 bases unmatched. This CDR3 region has 16 residues. The chain's CDR3 is CASIPLGQGGKGEQYF. In nucleotides, the CDR3 is TGTGCCAGCATCCCTCTGGGACAGGGAGGAAAGGGCGAGCAGTACTTC.

The chain has TRBV2 and TRBJ1-1; tentative D call: TRBD1 (6 bases). Looked up from germline, CDR1 is SNHLY and CDR2 is FYNNEI. The CDR3 length is 14 residues. The V and J ends lost 8 bases and 3 bases respectively, with 16 bases between them. The CDR3 DNA follows: TGTGCCAGCCTTTTTCGGGACACATACACTGAAGCTTTCTTT. Its protein product is CASLFRDTYTEAFF.

The rearrangement links TRBV2 to TRBJ2-7; the match to TRBD2 covers 7 bases. CDR1 is SNHLY and CDR2 is FYNNEI in the germline V gene. V dropped 4 bases and J dropped 9; count of bases not matched to a gene: 3. The CDR3 extends over 11 amino acids. CDR3 nucleotides: TGTGCCAGCAGTGGGGGGGGAAGGCAGTACTTC. Amino acid sequence: CASSGGGRQYF.

The rearrangement joins TRBV5-1 to TRBJ2-3; the D gene is possibly TRBD2 (6 bases). The CDR3 runs 15 residues. Germline values: CDR1 SGHRS, CDR2 YFSETQ. V lost 2 bases, J lost 5 bases, and 15 bases lay in between. The CDR3, as DNA: TGCGCCAGCAGCTTATCCGGGGGTCCTGGAGATACGCAGTATTTT. The encoded protein is CASSLSGGPGDTQYF.

In nucleotides, the CDR3 is TGTGCCAGCAGTGAGCCGGGACTCCTGGGCTACGAGCAGTACTTC. Protein: CASSEPGLLGYEQYF. The chain carries TRBV25-1 and TRBJ2-7; a possible D gene is TRBD2 (6 bases). Deletions cut 3 bases from V and 3 bases from J, with 15 bases between. The CDR3 is 15 residues long. Per germline, CDR1 MGHDK and CDR2 SYGVNS.

V is TRBV5-4 and J is TRBJ1-1; tentative D call: TRBD1 (6 bases). V was shortened by 0 bases and J by 7 bases, with 10 bases between the two germline ends. Looked up from germline, CDR1 is SGHNT and CDR2 is YYREEE (reference sequence). The CDR3 extends over 13 amino acids. In DNA form, the CDR3 reads TGTGCCAGCAGCTTGGCCAGGGGACGTGAAGCTTTCTTT. Its protein is CASSLARGREAFF.